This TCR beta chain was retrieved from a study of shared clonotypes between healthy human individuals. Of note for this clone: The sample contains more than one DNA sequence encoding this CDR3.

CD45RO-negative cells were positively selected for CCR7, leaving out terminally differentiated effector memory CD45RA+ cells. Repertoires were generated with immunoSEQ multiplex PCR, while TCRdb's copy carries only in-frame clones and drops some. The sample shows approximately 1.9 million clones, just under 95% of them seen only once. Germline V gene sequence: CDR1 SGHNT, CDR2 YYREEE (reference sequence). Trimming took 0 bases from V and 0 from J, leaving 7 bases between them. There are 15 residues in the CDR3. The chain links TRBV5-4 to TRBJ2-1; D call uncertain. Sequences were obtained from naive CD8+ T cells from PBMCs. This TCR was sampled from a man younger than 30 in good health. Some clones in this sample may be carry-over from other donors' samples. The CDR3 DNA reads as TGTGCCAGCAGCTTGGACTTGAGCTCCTACAATGAGCAGTTCTTC. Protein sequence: CASSLDLSSYNEQFF.